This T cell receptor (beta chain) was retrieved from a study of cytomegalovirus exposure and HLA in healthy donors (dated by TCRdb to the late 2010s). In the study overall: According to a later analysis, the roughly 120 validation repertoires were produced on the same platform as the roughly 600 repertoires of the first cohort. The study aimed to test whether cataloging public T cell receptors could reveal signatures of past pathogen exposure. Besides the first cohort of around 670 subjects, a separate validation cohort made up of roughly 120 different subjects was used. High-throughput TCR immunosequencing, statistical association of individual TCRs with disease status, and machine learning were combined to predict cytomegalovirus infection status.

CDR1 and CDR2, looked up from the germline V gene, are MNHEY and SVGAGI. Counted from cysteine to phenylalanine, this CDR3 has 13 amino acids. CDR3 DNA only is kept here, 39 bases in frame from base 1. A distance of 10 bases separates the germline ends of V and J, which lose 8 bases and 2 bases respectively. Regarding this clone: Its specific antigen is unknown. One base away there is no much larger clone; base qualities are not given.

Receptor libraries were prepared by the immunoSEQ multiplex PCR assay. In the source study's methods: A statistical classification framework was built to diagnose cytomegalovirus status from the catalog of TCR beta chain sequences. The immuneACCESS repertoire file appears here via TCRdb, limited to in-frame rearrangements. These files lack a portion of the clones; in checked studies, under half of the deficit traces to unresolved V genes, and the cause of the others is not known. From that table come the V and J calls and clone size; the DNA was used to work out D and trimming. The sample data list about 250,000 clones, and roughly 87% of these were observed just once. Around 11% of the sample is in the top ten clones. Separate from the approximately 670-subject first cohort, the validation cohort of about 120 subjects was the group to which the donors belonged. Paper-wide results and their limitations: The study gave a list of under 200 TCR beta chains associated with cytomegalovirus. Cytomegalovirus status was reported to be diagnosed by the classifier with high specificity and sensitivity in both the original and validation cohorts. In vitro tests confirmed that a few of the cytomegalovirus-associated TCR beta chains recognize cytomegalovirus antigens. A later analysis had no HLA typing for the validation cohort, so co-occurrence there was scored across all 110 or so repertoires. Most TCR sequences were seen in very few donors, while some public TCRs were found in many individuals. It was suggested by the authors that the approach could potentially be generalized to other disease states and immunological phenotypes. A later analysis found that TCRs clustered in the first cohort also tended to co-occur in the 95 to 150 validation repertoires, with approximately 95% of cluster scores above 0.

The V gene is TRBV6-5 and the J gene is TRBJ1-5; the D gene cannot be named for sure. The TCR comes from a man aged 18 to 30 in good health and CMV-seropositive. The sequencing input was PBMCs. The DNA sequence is TGTGCCAGCGGGCGGGGTGGCAATCAGCCCCAGCATTTT. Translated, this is CASGRGGNQPQHF.